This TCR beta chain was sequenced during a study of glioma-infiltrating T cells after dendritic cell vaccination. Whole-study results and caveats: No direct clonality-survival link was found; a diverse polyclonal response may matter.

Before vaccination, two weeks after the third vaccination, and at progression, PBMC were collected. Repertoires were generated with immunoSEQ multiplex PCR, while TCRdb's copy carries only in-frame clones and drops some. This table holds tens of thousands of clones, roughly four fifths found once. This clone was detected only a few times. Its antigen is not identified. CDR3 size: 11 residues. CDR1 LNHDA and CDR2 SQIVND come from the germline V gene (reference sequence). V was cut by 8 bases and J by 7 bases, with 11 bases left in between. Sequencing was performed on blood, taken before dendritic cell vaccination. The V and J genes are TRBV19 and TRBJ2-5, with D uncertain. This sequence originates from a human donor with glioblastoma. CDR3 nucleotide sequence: TGTGCCAGTCAGACTGGCTTGACCCAGTACTTC. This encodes CASQTGLTQYF.